Presented here are 27 T cell receptor beta chains from one specimen sequenced in a study of T cell clones after liver transplantation. Clones were read by immunoSEQ multiplex PCR, and TCRdb kept only the in-frame ones, dropping some. The sample includes tens of thousands of clones, about 81% seen only once; the top ten take 8% to 9.5%. The sequences come from CD4+ T cells from blood, collected before liver transplant. These receptor sequences come from a human donor who received a liver transplant.

This sequence joins TRBV20-1 and TRBJ2-7; D ambiguous. The CDR3 has 10 residues. V lost 5 bases to trimming and J lost 7 bases, with 9 bases between them. CDR1 is DFQATT, CDR2 SNEGSKA, per germline (reference sequence). CDR3 coding DNA: TGCAGTGCTCCCCTGGGGGAGCAGTACTTC. Amino acids: CSAPLGEQYF.

V and J are TRBV18 and TRBJ1-5, with D possibly matching TRBD1 (5 bases). This CDR3 is built from 14 residues. Germline values: CDR1 KGHSH, CDR2 LQKENI. Trimming removed 3 bases from V and 2 bases from J, with 8 bases in between. The CDR3 is CASSPDSGNQPQHF. The CDR3 DNA is TGTGCCAGCTCACCTGACAGTGGCAATCAGCCCCAGCATTTT. The whole variable domain, filled in from reference TRBV18 and TRBJ1-5, reads NAGVMQNPRHLVRRRGQEARLRCSPMKGHSHVYWYRQLPEEGLKFMVYLQKENIIDESGMPKERFSAEFPKEGPSILRIQQVVRGDSAAYFCASSPDSGNQPQHFGDGTRLSIL.

The gene calls are TRBV4-1 and TRBJ2-1; 9 bases fit TRBD1. This CDR3 has 16 residues. J was trimmed by 9 bases and V by 5 bases; bases with no gene match: 14. The germline V gene encodes CDR1 MGHRA and CDR2 YSYEKL. The CDR3: CASSSDRDRAVSEQFF. Here the CDR3 DNA reads TGCGCCAGCAGCTCTGACCGGGACAGGGCGGTAAGTGAGCAGTTCTTC.

CDR3 in amino acids: CASSFSVGGHEQYF. DNA of the CDR3: TGTGCCAGCAGCTTTAGTGTAGGGGGGCACGAGCAGTACTTC. The J gene is TRBJ2-7, the V gene TRBV7-2; D could derive from TRBD1 or TRBD2 (6 bases each). This CDR3 region has 14 residues. Trimming pared 3 bases from V and 5 bases from J, leaving 14 bases between. The germline gives CDR1 SGHTA, CDR2 FQGNSA. Drawing the rest from reference TRBV7-2 and TRBJ2-7, the complete variable domain is GAGVSQSPSNKVTEKGKDVELRCDPISGHTALYWYRQSLGQGLEFLIYFQGNSAPDKSGLPSDRFSAERTGGSVSTLTIQRTQQEDSAVYLCASSFSVGGHEQYFGPGTRLTVT.

As to this clone: At one end, the junction sequence differs from germline, possibly due to a read error. The J gene is TRBJ1-6, the V gene TRBV27, with D hard to call. The CDR3 loop spans 11 amino acids. Germline-derived CDR1 and CDR2 are MNHEY and SMNVEV (reference sequence). The CDR3 coding sequence is TGCGGGGAACCTAATAATTCACCCCTCCACTTT. Encoded protein: CGEPNNSPLHF.

The V and J genes are TRBV7-2 and TRBJ1-5; no reliable D call. V was pared by 3 bases and J by 6 bases, with 9 bases between. The CDR3 consists of 13 residues. CDR1 and CDR2 (germline): SGHTA, FQGNSA. CDR3: CASSFGQSQPQHF. The CDR3 coding sequence is TGTGCCAGCAGCTTCGGGCAAAGTCAGCCCCAGCATTTT.

This chain connects TRBV2 to TRBJ2-2, with 7 bases that match TRBD2. The CDR3 runs to 16 residues. The V gene end was trimmed by 2 bases and the J gene end by 8 bases; junction bases not matched to a gene: 11. Per the germline V gene, CDR1 is SNHLY and CDR2 is FYNNEI. As DNA, the CDR3 is TGTGCCAGCAGTGAAACCCCCCTAGCGGCGAAGGGGGAGCTGTTTTTT. Its protein product is CASSETPLAAKGELFF.

This chain uses TRBV10-3 with TRBJ2-7; 15 nucleotides align to TRBD2. Germline V gene data show CDR1 as ENHRY and CDR2 as SYGVKD. The ends lost 6 bases at V and 5 bases at J; junction bases unmatched: 5. The CDR3 contains 15 residues. This chain's CDR3 is CAIRRGLAGGNEQYF. The CDR3 nucleotides are TGTGCCATCAGGCGGGGACTAGCGGGGGGTAACGAGCAGTACTTC.

The rearrangement links TRBV11-2 to TRBJ2-7; no clear D. The V gene's germline CDR1 is SGHAT and CDR2 FQNNGV. The CDR3 sequence is 12 residues long. Deletions cut 6 bases from V and 6 bases from J, with 12 bases between. The CDR3 DNA is TGTGCCAGCAGATCAGTCCAAGTCGAGCAGTACTTC. Translation gives CASRSVQVEQYF.

The chain has TRBV15 and TRBJ2-7, with TRBD1 matching 8 bases. Trimming took 3 bases from V and 8 from J; bases not matched to a gene: 6. The CDR3 runs 13 residues. The V gene's germline CDR1 is LNHNV and CDR2 YYDKDF (reference sequence). The CDR3 DNA is TGTGCCACCAGCAGTTTCACAGGGGGAAAGCAGTACTTC. It translates to CATSSFTGGKQYF. The whole variable domain, remainder taken from reference TRBV15 and TRBJ2-7, is DAMVIQNPRYQVTQFGKPVTLSCSQTLNHNVMYWYQQKSSQAPKLLFHYYDKDFNNEADTPDNFQSRRPNTSFCFLDIRSPGLGDTAMYLCATSSFTGGKQYFGPGTRLTVT.

The chain uses TRBV7-8 and TRBJ1-2; 7 nucleotides agree with TRBD1. Germline CDR1 and CDR2: SGHVS and FQNEAQ. The CDR3 is made up of 16 amino acids. V trimming: 3 bases; J trimming: 0 bases; junction bases outside the gene matches: 7. The DNA for the CDR3 is TGTGCCAGCAGCTTTAAGACAGGGATCGCTAACTATGGCTACACCTTC. Protein product: CASSFKTGIANYGYTF.

The chain joins TRBV5-5 to TRBJ2-7, with D unclear. CDR3 length: 17 amino acids. Trimming stripped 1 base from V and 7 bases from J, with 24 bases between. CDR1 SGHKS and CDR2 YYEKEE come from the germline V gene (reference sequence). The CDR3: CASSLRLGPPVIREQYF. Written as DNA, the CDR3 is TGTGCCAGCAGCTTGCGTTTGGGCCCCCCGGTGATCCGGGAGCAGTACTTC.

This rearrangement joins TRBV6-1 to TRBJ1-1; D uncertain. This CDR3 spans 13 amino acids. Germline loops: CDR1 MNHNS, CDR2 SASEGT. V lost 6 bases and J lost 2, with 10 bases in between. The CDR3 region is CASRATVNTEAFF. CDR3 bases: TGTGCCAGCAGAGCTACAGTAAACACTGAAGCTTTCTTT.

The CDR3 sequence: CASSLPPGPGFLSGNTIYF. Here the CDR3 DNA reads TGTGCCAGCAGTCTCCCCCCGGGGCCAGGATTCCTCTCTGGAAACACCATATATTTT. The rearrangement uses TRBV27 and TRBJ1-3; maybe TRBD1 (5 bases). The CDR3 sequence is 19 residues long. Trimming removed 5 bases from V and 0 bases from J, with 23 bases in between. Germline CDR1 and CDR2: MNHEY and SMNVEV (reference sequence).

There are a few counts of this clone. This chain links TRBV2 with TRBJ2-7; D not resolved. This CDR3 has 13 amino acids. V was shortened by 3 bases and J by 4 bases, with 10 bases between the two germline ends. Germline V gene lookup returns CDR1 SNHLY and CDR2 FYNNEI. CDR3 in amino acids: CASSEPRRYEQYF. CDR3 DNA: TGTGCCAGCAGTGAGCCCCGCCGATACGAGCAGTACTTC. Looking up the rest from reference TRBV2 and TRBJ2-7 gives the full variable domain: EPEVTQTPSHQVTQMGQEVILRCVPISNHLYFYWYRQILGQKVEFLVSFYNNEISEKSEIFDDQFSVERPDGSNFTLKIRSTKLEDSAMYFCASSEPRRYEQYFGPGTRLTVT.

CDR3 protein: CASSARDRGSETQYF. The CDR3, as DNA: TGTGCCAGCAGCGCCAGGGACAGGGGGTCGGAGACCCAGTACTTC. The V and J genes are TRBV5-4 and TRBJ2-5; 11 bases are shared with TRBD1. The CDR3 totals 15 residues. CDR1 is SGHNT and CDR2 is YYREEE in the germline V gene (reference sequence). V shed 4 bases and J 5 bases; nucleotides not matched to a gene: 7.

This chain links TRBV7-2 with TRBJ2-6; no clear D gene. V was trimmed by 3 bases and J by 0 bases, leaving 15 bases between them. There are 18 residues in the CDR3. Looked up from germline, CDR1 is SGHTA and CDR2 is FQGNSA. CDR3 loop: CASSFGWARRSGANVLTF. DNA for the CDR3: TGTGCCAGCAGCTTCGGTTGGGCCAGGCGCTCTGGGGCCAACGTCCTGACTTTC.

V and J are TRBV5-1 and TRBJ2-7; 14 bases agree with TRBD2. This CDR3 comprises 17 residues. The germline CDR1 and CDR2 sequences are SGHRS and YFSETQ. V shed 4 bases and J 4 bases; nucleotides not matched to a gene: 10. CDR3: CASSGRLAGGRFYEQYF. The CDR3 DNA reads TGCGCCAGCAGCGGCAGACTAGCGGGAGGGCGATTTTACGAGCAGTACTTC.

The chain joins TRBV27 to TRBJ2-7; D is unresolved. V was shortened by 8 bases and J by 1 base, with 9 bases between the two germline ends. The CDR3 is made up of 12 amino acids. The germline gives CDR1 MNHEY, CDR2 SMNVEV (reference sequence). The CDR3 loop reads CASRRQSYEQYF. The CDR3 coding sequence is TGTGCCAGCCGTCGTCAGTCCTACGAGCAGTACTTC.

The rearrangement joins TRBV28 to TRBJ2-1; TRBD2 might be the D (7 bases). The CDR3 spans 16 residues. Germline V CDR1 and CDR2: MDHEN, SYDVKM. The V gene lost 5 bases and the J gene lost 8 bases, with 22 bases spanning the gap. The CDR3 DNA is TGTGCCAGCAGTCACCCCCTGGGGGGGCGATCGTATGAGCAGTTCTTC. As protein: CASSHPLGGRSYEQFF.

The chain links TRBV4-2 to TRBJ2-1, with a possible D match to TRBD1 (5 bases). Germline V lookup: CDR1 LGHNA, CDR2 YNFKEQ. The CDR3 length is 13 residues. Trimming left V 5 bases short and J 8 bases short, with 13 bases between. CDR3 in DNA: TGTGCCAGCAGCAGCCGGACAAGCGATGAGCAGTTCTTC. This translates into CASSSRTSDEQFF.

The rearrangement links TRBV7-6 to TRBJ2-1; possibly TRBD1 for D (5 bases). The germline V and J ends were trimmed by 0 bases and 0 bases, with 12 bases remaining between them. Looked up from germline, CDR1 is SGHVS and CDR2 is FNYEAQ. The CDR3 has 17 amino acids. This chain's CDR3 is CASSLAPGADSYNEQFF. CDR3 sequence (DNA): TGTGCCAGCAGCTTAGCGCCTGGGGCAGACTCCTACAATGAGCAGTTCTTC.

The chain recombines TRBV5-5 with TRBJ1-1; D remains unclear. Trimming took off 0 bases at V and 0 bases at J, with 6 bases between the two ends. The CDR3 is made up of 14 amino acids. CDR1 is SGHKS, CDR2 YYEKEE, per germline (reference sequence). The CDR3 region is CASSLAQMNTEAFF. Here the CDR3 DNA reads TGTGCCAGCAGCTTGGCACAGATGAACACTGAAGCTTTCTTT.

This clone has a single count. The rearrangement joins TRBV7-2 to TRBJ2-3; 9 nucleotides agree with TRBD1. Unmatched junction bases numbered 5, after V lost 1 base and J lost 3 bases. Germline-derived CDR1 and CDR2 are SGHTA and FQGNSA. This CDR3 has 16 amino acids. In nucleotides, the CDR3 is TGTGCCAGCAGCTTAGGAAGGGACAGGGTAACAGATACGCAGTATTTT. Amino acid sequence: CASSLGRDRVTDTQYF.

The V gene is TRBV5-1, the J gene TRBJ1-3, with 10 bases aligning to TRBD1. J gave up 0 bases and V 2 bases, and 5 bases lay outside the gene matches. The CDR3 extends over 17 amino acids. Germline CDR1 and CDR2: SGHRS and YFSETQ. In nucleotides, the CDR3 is TGCGCCAGCAGCTTACTCGGACAGGGGGTCTCTGGAAACACCATATATTTT. Protein: CASSLLGQGVSGNTIYF.

The rearrangement joins TRBV9 to TRBJ2-7; TRBD1 might be the D (6 bases). The CDR3 contains 16 residues. V lost 0 bases and J 6 bases, leaving 19 bases between the germline ends. Germline loops: CDR1 SGDLS, CDR2 YYNGEE. The CDR3 protein is CASSVGLTGADAEQYF. The CDR3 coding sequence is TGTGCCAGCAGCGTAGGATTGACAGGTGCCGACGCCGAGCAGTACTTC.

The CDR3 nucleotides read TGTGCCAGCAGCTCCCGGGGACAGGTATTACTCAATGAGCAGTTCTTC. Protein: CASSSRGQVLLNEQFF. V and J are TRBV11-2 and TRBJ2-1; 8 nucleotides line up with TRBD1. This CDR3 contains 16 residues. Germline values: CDR1 SGHAT, CDR2 FQNNGV. V was pared by 4 bases and J by 6 bases, with 11 bases of the junction left unmatched.